This TCR beta chain was obtained from a study of T-cell memory formation after mild COVID-19. Across the whole study: There were largely donor-specific TCR clusters. Study results and caveats: Later expanders leaned CD4+, whereas day 15 to 85 contracting clones were balanced CD4/CD8. CD8+ contracting clones occupied EMRA, while CD4+ ones occupied mainly CM and EM.

With regard to this clonotype: Its target is unknown.

V was pared by 5 bases and J by 6 bases, with 7 bases of the junction left unmatched. This CDR3 is built from 15 residues. MiXCR, run by TCRdb on the 5' RACE reads, gives a single entry per CDR3 protein. The sample records over 450,000 distinct CDR3 sequences, roughly 20% being singletons. Material: PBMCs or a T cell subset sorted from them (not recorded which). This sequence joins TRBV12-3 or TRBV12-4 and TRBJ2-1; the match to TRBD2 covers 10 bases. This sequence was found in an adult woman who had mild COVID-19 (a few samples of this study predate the infection). Cell type and time point are not known. In nucleotides, the CDR3 is TGTGCCAGCAGTGCTAGCGGGAGAATGGGCAATGAGCAGTTCTTC. Amino acids: CASSASGRMGNEQFF.